This T cell receptor beta chain was captured in a study of shared clonotypes between healthy human individuals. Using immunoSEQ multiplex PCR, the repertoire was profiled, and TCRdb retains in-frame clones only, with some absent. Of just over 2,000,000 clones listed, 85% to 95% are singletons. Findings of the study overall: Clonotypes which were not shared had lower generation probabilities than clonotypes that all four donors shared.

On this clone: Its specificity is not known.

V was pared by 2 bases and J by 0 bases, with 16 bases between. CDR3 length: 18 amino acids. The V gene's germline CDR1 is KGHSH and CDR2 LQKENI. This chain connects TRBV18 to TRBJ2-2; D may be TRBD1 (6 bases). This sequence originates from a man aged 18 to 35 in good health. Material for sequencing was naive CD4+ T cells sorted from blood. Subset given: CD45RA+ positively selected. The CDR3 loop reads CASSPGGHLSTNTGELFF. The CDR3 nucleotides are TGTGCCAGCTCACCAGGGGGACACCTATCGACGAACACCGGGGAGCTGTTTTTT.